A selection of T cell receptor beta chains follows, all from one sample in a study of T cells in localized non-small cell lung cancer. Generated by immunoSEQ multiplex PCR, the TCRdb table keeps only in-frame clones and is missing some. The sample lists about 24,000 clones, 87% occurring once. The sequencing here drew on peripheral blood, taken before any cancer treatment. The origin of the receptors is a male donor at least 60 years old with stage I squamous cell lung carcinoma. CDR3s include the opening cysteine and the closing phenylalanine or tryptophan. The D gene is left open where the match is weak.

d_gene: TRBD2
v_gene: TRBV7-6
j_gene: TRBJ2-2
CDR3aa: CASSAGYRAGGGELFF

d_gene: TRBD1
v_gene: TRBV7-6
j_gene: TRBJ1-6
CDR3aa: CASSRTGSSYNSPLHF

d_gene: TRBD1
v_gene: TRBV6-5
j_gene: TRBJ1-2
CDR3aa: CASSYSLTGVYGYTF

d_gene: NA
v_gene: TRBV27
j_gene: TRBJ1-1
CDR3aa: CASSQQGVNTEAFF

d_gene: NA
v_gene: TRBV11-2
j_gene: TRBJ1-5
CDR3aa: CASSLGFNQPQHF

d_gene: NA
v_gene: TRBV14
j_gene: TRBJ2-7
CDR3aa: CASRDTGSGEQYF

d_gene: TRBD2
v_gene: TRBV13
j_gene: TRBJ2-1
CDR3aa: CASRLAAGGLGEQFF

d_gene: NA
v_gene: TRBV14
j_gene: TRBJ1-1
CDR3aa: CASSLGPQAFF

d_gene: TRBD1
v_gene: TRBV7-2
j_gene: TRBJ2-3
CDR3aa: CASSLAGGTGVADTQYF

d_gene: NA
v_gene: TRBV5-1
j_gene: TRBJ1-5
CDR3aa: CASSLGSNQPQHF

d_gene: TRBD1
v_gene: TRBV13
j_gene: TRBJ2-2
CDR3aa: CASSLQRDRDTGELFF

d_gene: TRBD1
v_gene: TRBV5-1
j_gene: TRBJ2-7
CDR3aa: CASSLGATGLEEQYF

d_gene: NA
v_gene: TRBV11-3
j_gene: TRBJ2-3
CDR3aa: CASSLGGSSTDTQYF

d_gene: TRBD1
v_gene: TRBV10-2
j_gene: TRBJ1-1
CDR3aa: CASSYDRGGTEAFF

d_gene: TRBD1
v_gene: TRBV5-1
j_gene: TRBJ2-1
CDR3aa: CASSLGQGARNEQFF

d_gene: NA
v_gene: TRBV9
j_gene: TRBJ1-3
CDR3aa: CASSVEQLTSTIYF

d_gene: NA
v_gene: TRBV6-5
j_gene: TRBJ2-2
CDR3aa: CASSYRLLVTGELFF

d_gene: NA
v_gene: TRBV13
j_gene: TRBJ1-2
CDR3aa: CASSLTDGANYGYTF

d_gene: NA
v_gene: TRBV7-9
j_gene: TRBJ2-3
CDR3aa: CASSLVGTRESTDTQYF

d_gene: TRBD2
v_gene: TRBV18
j_gene: TRBJ2-5
CDR3aa: CASSPLGTSVETQYF

d_gene: TRBD2
v_gene: TRBV19
j_gene: TRBJ2-7
CDR3aa: CASSIPAGGTDEQYF

d_gene: NA
v_gene: TRBV18
j_gene: TRBJ1-2
CDR3aa: CASSPVSQSVYGYTF

d_gene: NA
v_gene: TRBV7-2
j_gene: TRBJ2-1
CDR3aa: CASSFKSLLNEQFF

d_gene: NA
v_gene: TRBV30
j_gene: TRBJ2-5
CDR3aa: CAWSVRRVEYQETQYF

d_gene: NA
v_gene: TRBV7-9
j_gene: TRBJ1-1
CDR3aa: CASSLGGGLSEAFF

d_gene: TRBD2
v_gene: TRBV18
j_gene: TRBJ2-3
CDR3aa: CASSPTRTSGRAADTQYF

d_gene: NA
v_gene: TRBV28
j_gene: TRBJ2-5
CDR3aa: CASEIYGGTQYF

d_gene: TRBD1
v_gene: TRBV7-9
j_gene: TRBJ1-5
CDR3aa: CATRDRENQPQHF

d_gene: NA
v_gene: TRBV5-1
j_gene: TRBJ2-7
CDR3aa: CASSRTETYEQYF

d_gene: NA
v_gene: TRBV14
j_gene: TRBJ1-6
CDR3aa: CASSPHWGAGNSPLHF

d_gene: NA
v_gene: TRBV7-8
j_gene: TRBJ2-2
CDR3aa: CASSLSGGALTGELFF

d_gene: TRBD2
v_gene: TRBV5-1
j_gene: TRBJ2-2
CDR3aa: CASSLSTSGGAASGELFF

d_gene: NA
v_gene: TRBV4-3
j_gene: TRBJ1-5
CDR3aa: CASSQVRGEPQHF

d_gene: TRBD1
v_gene: TRBV19
j_gene: TRBJ1-5
CDR3aa: CASRRDREVNQPQHF

d_gene: TRBD1
v_gene: TRBV6-5
j_gene: TRBJ1-5
CDR3aa: CASSWERGTGNQPQHF

d_gene: NA
v_gene: TRBV6-5
j_gene: TRBJ1-1
CDR3aa: CASSWGSPVAEAFF

d_gene: NA
v_gene: TRBV6-5
j_gene: TRBJ2-7
CDR3aa: CAISGTDSYEQYF

d_gene: TRBD1
v_gene: TRBV18
j_gene: TRBJ1-6
CDR3aa: CASSPEGASSPLHF

d_gene: TRBD2
v_gene: TRBV5-1
j_gene: TRBJ2-5
CDR3aa: CASSTWGGQETQYF

d_gene: NA
v_gene: TRBV19
j_gene: TRBJ1-6
CDR3aa: CASSNGGSYNSPLHF

d_gene: NA
v_gene: TRBV27
j_gene: TRBJ2-7
CDR3aa: CANSPTAYEQYF

d_gene: NA
v_gene: TRBV7-9
j_gene: TRBJ1-2
CDR3aa: CASSLEVSYGYTF

d_gene: NA
v_gene: TRBV6-5
j_gene: TRBJ1-6
CDR3aa: CASSRLTVSNSPLHF

d_gene: NA
v_gene: TRBV7-2
j_gene: TRBJ2-3
CDR3aa: CASSLAPGTDTQYF

d_gene: NA
v_gene: TRBV28
j_gene: TRBJ1-1
CDR3aa: CASSPVTLGEAFF

d_gene: NA
v_gene: TRBV11-2
j_gene: TRBJ1-1
CDR3aa: CASSQLGAKNTEAFF

d_gene: NA
v_gene: TRBV7-7
j_gene: TRBJ2-2
CDR3aa: CASSLGVNTGELFF

d_gene: TRBD1
v_gene: TRBV7-9
j_gene: TRBJ2-7
CDR3aa: CATGQGTYEQYF

d_gene: NA
v_gene: TRBV9
j_gene: TRBJ1-1
CDR3aa: CASARGRANTEAFF

d_gene: NA
v_gene: TRBV7-9
j_gene: TRBJ1-5
CDR3aa: CASSLQGDQPQHF

d_gene: NA
v_gene: TRBV29-1
j_gene: TRBJ1-5
CDR3aa: CSVGQRNQPQHF

d_gene: NA
v_gene: TRBV5-6
j_gene: TRBJ2-5
CDR3aa: CASSFTKGTQYF

d_gene: NA
v_gene: TRBV11-2
j_gene: TRBJ1-1
CDR3aa: CASSLSDGNTEAFF

d_gene: NA
v_gene: TRBV19
j_gene: TRBJ2-7
CDR3aa: CATQLGGGQIYEQYF